The clone carrying this TCR beta chain was detected only a few times. Its antigen is not identified. One end of the junction does not line up with germline, which may come from a read error. There are 15 residues in the CDR3. Germline V gives CDR1 SEHNR, CDR2 FQNEAQ (reference sequence). TCRdb recomputed calls from the reads with MiXCR, one row per CDR3 protein. This sample yields 100,000 or so distinct CDR3 sequences, of which 25% to 30% are seen a single time; approximately 75% belongs to the top ten. These data belong to a study of T cell repertoires in cytomegalovirus infection. About the study: CMV epitopes used comprised recently identified HLA-C-restricted ones and well-studied HLA-B-restricted ones.

Broader study findings: HLA-C-restricted CMV-specific TCR beta clonotypes prevailed in the ex vivo response. Identification of carriers of CMV plus the relevant HLA was achieved through cumulative public TCR beta family frequency.

V usage is TRBV7-9 and J usage is TRBJ2-7, with 8 bases fitting TRBD1. The receptor's source is a human donor in good health (CMV status not recorded). Some clones in this sample may be carry-over from other donors' samples. The material was CD8+ T cells from cultured PBMCs, obtained from culture after CMV antigen stimulation. For the CDR3, the DNA is TGTGCCAGCAGCAATTGGACAGGGAACTCCAACGAGCAGTACTTC. Residues: CASSNWTGNSNEQYF.